A selection of T cell receptor beta chains follows, all from one sample in a study of cytomegalovirus exposure and HLA in healthy donors. TCRdb's table, derived via immunoSEQ multiplex PCR, lists solely in-frame clones and lacks some. The sample includes fewer than 200,000 clones, over 60% of them seen just once. The sample consisted of PBMCs. Receptor source: a female donor in good health and CMV-seronegative. The CDR3 runs from the conserved cysteine through the conserved F or W.

TRBV28 CASSPGGPIKGEQFF
TRBV28 CASRTLQGLNTEAFF
TRBV6-1 CATEGARTGELFF
TRBV28 CASSLSGRGQDYEQYF
TRBV18 CASSPPGTQYF
TRBV7-2 CASSFGLFGTGTANYGYTF
TRBV4-2 CASSPRDRGTNSPLHF
TRBV9 CASSVRGGDRDTYYGYTF
TRBV2 CASSGRGGSQETQYF
TRBV28 CASSPPGLSGTSEQFF
TRBV6-4 CASSRTDSYEQYF
TRBV4-1 CASSQGRGGLADYNEQFF
TRBV30 CAWSHLAGADEQYF
TRBV5-4 CASSSTTGGHEQYF
TRBV19 CASSIGDREGSQYF
TRBV5-4 CASSLEGNRVRHF
TRBV4-2 CASSNGGYGYTF
TRBV2 CASSEQGVSGELFF
TRBV6-4 CASSDSADSNNEQFF
TRBV4-1 CASSQDSGGYTF
TRBV7-6 CASSRSGTGTEQYF
TRBV2 CASKGTGDSGANVLTF
TRBV29-1 CSVRLADTGELFF
TRBV27 CASGPLSKNYEQYF
TRBV7-7 CASSLEPPSGGKETQYF
TRBV18 CASSLNRDKYNEQFF
TRBV9 CASSLRTGADTQYF
TRBV7-2 CASSPQAGGPQDTQYF
TRBV18 CASSLGQEQPQHF
TRBV5-4 CASSLVGLAGRETQYF
TRBV10-3 CAIKGQGDTGELFF
TRBV30 CTWSQGLKENSQYF
TRBV7-2 CASSLGPAGVYEQYF
TRBV7-2 CASSLPTYEQYF
TRBV5-6 CASSSPAAGGYTF
TRBV5-3 CARSKATGNTEAFF
TRBV30 CAWSVQVNTEAFF